The clone carrying this TCR beta chain was found a few times. What it recognizes is unknown. The study ran its PCR with 60 Vbeta and 13 Jbeta primers. Libraries were prepared by immunoSEQ multiplex PCR; TCRdb keeps only in-frame clonotypes and omits some of them. In the table there are over 80,000 clones, about 81% of which are singletons. The data stem from a study of cytomegalovirus exposure and HLA in healthy donors. Overall study results and limits: Most TCR sequences were seen very rarely across donors, but some public TCRs occurred in many. Researchers counted 164 TCR beta chains as cytomegalovirus-associated.

Donors likely had unrecorded immune exposures despite being nominally healthy when sampled. CDR1 SGDLS and CDR2 YYNGEE come from the germline V gene. Trimming cost V 4 bases and J 0 bases; bases outside gene matches: 10. This CDR3 is 16 amino acids long. The chain couples TRBV9 to TRBJ2-7; TRBD1 aligns across 7 bases. The sequence came from a man between 40 and 49 years old in good health and CMV-seropositive. The source material was PBMCs. The CDR3 sequence is CASSPFSGQSSYEQYF. In nucleotides, the CDR3 is TGTGCCAGCAGCCCTTTCTCGGGACAGAGCTCCTACGAGCAGTACTTC.